The T cell receptor beta chain under discussion was sequenced for a study of T cell repertoires in cytomegalovirus infection (dated by TCRdb to the late 2010s). Background on the whole study: Peptide stimulations targeted recently identified HLA-C-restricted CMV epitopes, whose presentation resists viral immunomodulation, together with well-studied HLA-B-restricted epitopes. The HLA type of each donor mattered for the analysis, because public TCR beta signatures pointed to carriage of CMV infection along with the matching HLA type.

Beyond this particular receptor, the publication reports: The ex vivo response was dominated by HLA-C-restricted CMV-specific TCR beta clonotypes, which also provided the single most frequent clonotype in two of eight donors. In both this cohort and an independent cohort of several hundred donors, the cumulative frequency of public TCR beta family members distinguished carriers of CMV infection plus the relevant HLA type.

Its CDR3 holds 14 amino acids, cysteine through phenylalanine. The CDR3 DNA has 42 bases and is translated from base 1. V is pruned by 5 bases and J by 7 bases, leaving 7 bases of the junction without a gene match. The germline V gene gives CDR1 as MNHNS and CDR2 as SASEGT. Sequencing was carried out with an Illumina HiSeq 1500. The public sequencing data were trimmed at Q25 with fastp and processed into clonotypes with MiXCR by TCRdb, which kept only in-frame beta chains. Entries that share a CDR3 protein sequence are merged under the most common genes and DNA. This sample gives about 830,000 distinct CDR3 sequences in total; around a third of them show up just once. The ten largest clonotypes hold about an eighth of the sample. The treatment or condition label, read with the paper, signifies: in vitro stimulation with specific CMV peptide epitopes to enrich CMV-specific T cells. This clonotype was detected only a few times. Its target antigen remains unknown. The input lacks base qualities; no much larger clone sits a single base away.

The sequence was obtained from a human donor in good health (CMV status not recorded). Some clones in this sample may be carry-over from other donors' samples. The rearranged segments are TRBV6-1 and TRBJ2-7, with 11 bases matching TRBD1. The sample here was cultured CD8+ T cells from PBMCs, taken from culture after CMV antigen stimulation. The CDR3 protein sequence reads: CASSYGTGGQEQYF. The nucleotide sequence is given as TGTGCCAGCAGTTACGGGACAGGGGGACAAGAGCAGTACTTC.